In its sample, the clone carrying this T cell receptor (beta chain) was seen many times. The data stem from a study of T-cell reconstitution after alpha-beta-depleted transplantation in children. This CDR3 has 15 amino acids. Trimming cost V 5 bases and J 8 bases, with 20 bases left between them. The germline V gene has CDR1 MDHEN and CDR2 SYDVKM. Unique molecular identifiers were incorporated during preparation of the TCRbeta library. MiXCR, applied by TCRdb to the PCR reads, yields one record per CDR3 protein. Of hundreds of thousands of distinct CDR3 sequences listed, about an eighth were seen once; the top ten hold over 3.5%.

The chain combines TRBV28 with TRBJ2-3; maybe TRBD1 (6 bases). Sequenced material: PBMCs, taken from the stem cell graft. The TCR was taken from a human donor who donated a stem cell graft to a child with Fanconi anemia. CDR3 protein: CASSRDRPTMGTQYF. CDR3 DNA sequence: TGTGCCAGCAGTCGCGACAGGCCCACGATGGGTACGCAGTATTTT.